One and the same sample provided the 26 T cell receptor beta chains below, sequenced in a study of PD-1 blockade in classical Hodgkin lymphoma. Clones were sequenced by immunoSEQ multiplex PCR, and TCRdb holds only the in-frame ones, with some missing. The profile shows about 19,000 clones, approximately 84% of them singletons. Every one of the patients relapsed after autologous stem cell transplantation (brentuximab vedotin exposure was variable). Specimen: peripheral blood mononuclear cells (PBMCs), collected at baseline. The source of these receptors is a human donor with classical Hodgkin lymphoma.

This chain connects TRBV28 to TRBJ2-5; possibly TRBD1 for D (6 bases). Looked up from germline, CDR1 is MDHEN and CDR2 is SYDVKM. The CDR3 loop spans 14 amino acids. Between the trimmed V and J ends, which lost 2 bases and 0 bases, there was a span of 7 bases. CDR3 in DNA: TGTGCCAGCAGTTTAGGACAGAACCAAGAGACCCAGTACTTC. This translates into CASSLGQNQETQYF.

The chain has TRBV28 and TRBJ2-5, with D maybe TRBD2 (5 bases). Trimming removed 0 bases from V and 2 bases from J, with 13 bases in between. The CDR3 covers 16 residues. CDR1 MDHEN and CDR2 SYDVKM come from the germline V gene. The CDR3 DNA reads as TGTGCCAGCAGTTTATGGAGCGGAAGAAAGCAAGAGACCCAGTACTTC. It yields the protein CASSLWSGRKQETQYF.

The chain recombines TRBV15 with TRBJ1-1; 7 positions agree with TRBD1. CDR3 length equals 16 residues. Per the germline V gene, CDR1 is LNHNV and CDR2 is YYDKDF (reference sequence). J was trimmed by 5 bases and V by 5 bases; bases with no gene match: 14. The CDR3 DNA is TGTGCCACCAGCTCTCGGCAGGGGGAGGGTCAGACTGAAGCTTTCTTT. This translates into CATSSRQGEGQTEAFF.

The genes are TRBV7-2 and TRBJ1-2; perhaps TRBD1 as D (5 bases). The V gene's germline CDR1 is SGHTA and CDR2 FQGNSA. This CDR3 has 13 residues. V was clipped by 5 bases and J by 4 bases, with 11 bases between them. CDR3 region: CASSPGYGYGYTF. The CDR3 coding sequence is TGTGCCAGCAGCCCAGGGTACGGCTATGGCTACACCTTC.

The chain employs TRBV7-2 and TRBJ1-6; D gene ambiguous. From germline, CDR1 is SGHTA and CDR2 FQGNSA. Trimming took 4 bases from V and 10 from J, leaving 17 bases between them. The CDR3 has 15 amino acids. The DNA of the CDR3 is TGTGCCAGCAGCTCCTTCTACTATTCTGACTCACCCCTCCACTTT. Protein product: CASSSFYYSDSPLHF.

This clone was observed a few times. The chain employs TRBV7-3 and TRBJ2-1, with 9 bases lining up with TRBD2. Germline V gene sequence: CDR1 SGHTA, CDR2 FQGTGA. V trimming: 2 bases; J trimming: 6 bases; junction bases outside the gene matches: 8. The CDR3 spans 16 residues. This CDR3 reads CASSLAGGPVVNEQFF. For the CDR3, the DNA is TGTGCCAGCAGCTTAGCGGGGGGGCCGGTAGTCAATGAGCAGTTCTTC.

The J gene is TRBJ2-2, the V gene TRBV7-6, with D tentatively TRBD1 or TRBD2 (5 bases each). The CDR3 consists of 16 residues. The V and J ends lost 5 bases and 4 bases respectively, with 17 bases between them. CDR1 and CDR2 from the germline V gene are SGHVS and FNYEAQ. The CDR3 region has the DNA TGTGCCAGCAGCCCCCGCCGGGACGCGGGCACCGGGGAGCTGTTTTTT. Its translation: CASSPRRDAGTGELFF.

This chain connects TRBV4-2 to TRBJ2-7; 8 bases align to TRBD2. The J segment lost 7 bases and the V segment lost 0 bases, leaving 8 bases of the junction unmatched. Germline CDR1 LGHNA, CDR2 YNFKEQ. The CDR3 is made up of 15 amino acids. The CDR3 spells CASSQDKRGPGEQYF. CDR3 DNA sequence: TGTGCCAGCAGCCAAGATAAGCGGGGGCCCGGGGAGCAGTACTTC.

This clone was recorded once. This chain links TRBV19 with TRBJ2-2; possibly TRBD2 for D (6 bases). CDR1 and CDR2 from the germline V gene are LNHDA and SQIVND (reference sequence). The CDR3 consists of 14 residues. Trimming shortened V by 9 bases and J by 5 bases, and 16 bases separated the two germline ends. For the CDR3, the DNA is TGTGCCAGCGACGTCTCCAGCGGGACCGGGGAGCTGTTTTTT. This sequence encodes CASDVSSGTGELFF.

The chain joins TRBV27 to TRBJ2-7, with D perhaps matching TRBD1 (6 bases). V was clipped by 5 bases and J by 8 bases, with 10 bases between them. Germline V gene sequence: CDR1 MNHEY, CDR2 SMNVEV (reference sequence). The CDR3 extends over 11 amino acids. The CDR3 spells CASSRDTQQYF. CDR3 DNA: TGTGCCAGCAGTCGGGACACTCAGCAGTACTTC.

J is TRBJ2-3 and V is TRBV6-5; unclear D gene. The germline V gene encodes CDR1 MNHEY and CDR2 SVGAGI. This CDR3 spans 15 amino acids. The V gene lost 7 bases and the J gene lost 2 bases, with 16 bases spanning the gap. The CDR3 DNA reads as TGTGCCAGCAATTCCGCGGACCCGACCACAGATACGCAGTATTTT. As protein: CASNSADPTTDTQYF.

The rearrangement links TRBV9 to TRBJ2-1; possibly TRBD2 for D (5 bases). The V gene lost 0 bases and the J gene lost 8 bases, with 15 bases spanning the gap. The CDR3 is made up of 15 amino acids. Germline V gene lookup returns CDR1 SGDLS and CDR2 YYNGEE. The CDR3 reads CASSVVSSGWDEQFF. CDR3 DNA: TGTGCCAGCAGCGTAGTCTCGAGCGGCTGGGATGAGCAGTTCTTC.

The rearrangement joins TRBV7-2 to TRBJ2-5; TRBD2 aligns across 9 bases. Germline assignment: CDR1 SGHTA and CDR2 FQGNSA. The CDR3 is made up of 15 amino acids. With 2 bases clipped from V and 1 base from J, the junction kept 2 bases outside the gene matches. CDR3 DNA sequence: TGTGCCAGCAGCTTAAGGCGGGGGGGCCAAGAGACCCAGTACTTC. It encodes CASSLRRGGQETQYF.

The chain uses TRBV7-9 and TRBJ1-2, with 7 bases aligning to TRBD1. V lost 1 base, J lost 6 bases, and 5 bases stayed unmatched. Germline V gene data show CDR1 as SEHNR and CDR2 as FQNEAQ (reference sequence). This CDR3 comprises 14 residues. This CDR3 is CASSLEATGNGYTF. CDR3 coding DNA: TGTGCCAGCAGCTTAGAAGCGACAGGGAATGGCTACACCTTC.

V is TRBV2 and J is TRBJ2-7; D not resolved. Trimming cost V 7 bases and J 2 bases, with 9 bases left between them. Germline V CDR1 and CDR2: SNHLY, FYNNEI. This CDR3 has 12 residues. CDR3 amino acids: CASTDFTYEQYF. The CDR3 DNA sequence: TGTGCCAGCACTGATTTTACCTACGAGCAGTACTTC.

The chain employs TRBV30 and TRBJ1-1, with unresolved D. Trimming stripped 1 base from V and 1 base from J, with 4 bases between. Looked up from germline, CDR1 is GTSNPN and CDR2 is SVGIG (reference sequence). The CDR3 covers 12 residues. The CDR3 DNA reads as TGTGCCTGGAGTGGGGGGAACACTGAAGCTTTCTTT. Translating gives CAWSGGNTEAFF.

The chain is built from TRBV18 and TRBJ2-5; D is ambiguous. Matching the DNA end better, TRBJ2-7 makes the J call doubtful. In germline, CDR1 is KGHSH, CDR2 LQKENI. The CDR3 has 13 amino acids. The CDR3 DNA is TGTGCCAGCTCACCAGATCTGAATTACGAGCAGTACTTC. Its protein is CASSPDLNYEQYF.

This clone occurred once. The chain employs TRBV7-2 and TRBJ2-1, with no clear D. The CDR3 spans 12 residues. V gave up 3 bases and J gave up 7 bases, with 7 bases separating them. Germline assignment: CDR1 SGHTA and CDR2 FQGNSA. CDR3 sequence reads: CASSFDWNEQFF. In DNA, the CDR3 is TGTGCCAGCAGCTTTGATTGGAATGAGCAGTTCTTC.

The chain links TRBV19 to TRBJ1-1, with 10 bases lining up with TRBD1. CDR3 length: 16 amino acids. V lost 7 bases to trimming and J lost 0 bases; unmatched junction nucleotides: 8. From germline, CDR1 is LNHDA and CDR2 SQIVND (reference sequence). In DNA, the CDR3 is TGTGCCAGTAACGTCCCGGGACAGGGGATGAACACTGAAGCTTTCTTT. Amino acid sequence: CASNVPGQGMNTEAFF.

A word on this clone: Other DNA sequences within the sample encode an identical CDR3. The CDR3 reads CASSLRNTEAFF. The CDR3 nucleotides are TGTGCCAGCAGTCTCAGGAACACTGAAGCTTTCTTT. The chain links TRBV28 to TRBJ1-1, with D unclear. The CDR3 is 12 residues long. The V end lost 5 bases, the J end lost 1 base, and 5 bases lay between the germline ends. The V gene's germline CDR1 is MDHEN and CDR2 SYDVKM.

The CDR3 is CASSLGRRGNQPQHF. The CDR3 coding sequence is TGTGCCAGCAGTTTAGGCCGCAGGGGGAATCAGCCCCAGCATTTT. V gene TRBV28 combines with J gene TRBJ1-5; TRBD1 matches at 7 bases. Germline-derived CDR1 and CDR2 are MDHEN and SYDVKM. This CDR3 spans 15 amino acids. Unmatched junction bases numbered 5, after V lost 2 bases and J lost 4 bases.

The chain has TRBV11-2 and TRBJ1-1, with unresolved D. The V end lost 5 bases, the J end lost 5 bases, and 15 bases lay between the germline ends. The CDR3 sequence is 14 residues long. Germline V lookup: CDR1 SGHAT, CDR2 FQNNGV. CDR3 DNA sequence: TGTGCCAGCAGCCATCCAACCGACGGAACTGAAGCTTTCTTT. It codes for CASSHPTDGTEAFF.

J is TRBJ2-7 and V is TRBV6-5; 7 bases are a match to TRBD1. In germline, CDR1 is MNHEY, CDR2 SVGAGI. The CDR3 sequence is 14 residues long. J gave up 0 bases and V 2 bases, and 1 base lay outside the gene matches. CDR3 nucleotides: TGTGCCAGCAGTTACGACAGGGTCTCCTACGAGCAGTACTTC. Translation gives CASSYDRVSYEQYF.

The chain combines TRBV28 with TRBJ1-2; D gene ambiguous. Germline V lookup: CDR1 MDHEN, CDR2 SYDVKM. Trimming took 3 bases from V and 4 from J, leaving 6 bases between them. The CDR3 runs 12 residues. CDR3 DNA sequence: TGTGCCAGCAGTTTGGAGGGCTATGGCTACACCTTC. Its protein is CASSLEGYGYTF.

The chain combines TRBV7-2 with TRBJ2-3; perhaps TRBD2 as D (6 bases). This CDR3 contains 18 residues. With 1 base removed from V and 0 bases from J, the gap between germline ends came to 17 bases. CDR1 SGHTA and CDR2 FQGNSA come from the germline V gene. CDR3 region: CASSLGPRGGGSTDTQYF. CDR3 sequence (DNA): TGTGCCAGCAGCTTAGGCCCAAGGGGTGGAGGGAGCACAGATACGCAGTATTTT.

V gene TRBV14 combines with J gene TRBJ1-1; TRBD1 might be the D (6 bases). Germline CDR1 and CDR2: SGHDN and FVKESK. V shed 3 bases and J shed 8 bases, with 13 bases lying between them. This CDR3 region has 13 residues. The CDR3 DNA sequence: TGTGCCAGCAGCCAGACCCGCACAGGGGAAGCTTTCTTT. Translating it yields CASSQTRTGEAFF.